The rows below give T cell receptor beta chains drawn from one sample of a study of cytomegalovirus exposure and HLA in healthy donors. Method: immunoSEQ multiplex PCR; TCRdb's copy keeps in-frame clones and lacks some. This repertoire shows 170,000 or so clones, roughly 80% found once; its top ten account for around 1.9%. The specimen was PBMCs. These receptors originate from a man younger than 30 in good health and CMV-seronegative. Each CDR3 is given with its conserved first and last residue. Fields, in order: J gene, V gene, clone size, D gene, CDR3 protein, CDR3 DNA. A D gene is named only where the DNA matches it firmly. Some rows mark clone size as missing; the rest say once, few, many or name a class of expanded clone.

J: TRBJ2-7; V: TRBV5-1; size: once; D: TRBD1; CDR3: CASSLLQGLTYEQYF; DNA: TGCGCCAGCAGCTTGTTACAGGGGCTCACCTACGAGCAGTACTTC
J: TRBJ1-5; V: TRBV6-1; size: few; D: .; CDR3: CASSEWGGQPQHF; DNA: TGTGCCAGCAGTGAATGGGGGGGGCAGCCCCAGCATTTT
J: TRBJ2-1; V: TRBV6-4; size: .; D: .; CDR3: CASSPRLDYNEQFF; DNA: TGTGCCAGCAGTCCGCGGCTTGACTACAATGAGCAGTTCTTC
J: TRBJ1-1; V: TRBV7-2; size: .; D: .; CDR3: CASSLAEYTEAFF; DNA: TGTGCCAGCAGCTTAGCGGAGTACACTGAAGCTTTCTTT
J: TRBJ1-6; V: TRBV7-9; size: .; D: .; CDR3: CASSSTGNSPLHF; DNA: TGTGCCAGCAGTTCTACAGGGAACTCACCCCTCCACTTT
J: TRBJ1-3; V: TRBV5-1; size: .; D: .; CDR3: CASSRDLLSGNTIYF; DNA: TGCGCCAGCAGCCGAGATTTACTCTCTGGAAACACCATATATTTT
J: TRBJ2-2; V: TRBV5-1; size: .; D: .; CDR3: CASSSGLWTGELFF; DNA: TGCGCCAGCAGCTCGGGACTGTGGACCGGGGAGCTGTTTTTT
J: TRBJ2-3; V: TRBV27; size: .; D: TRBD1; CDR3: CASSGQGATDTQYF; DNA: TGTGCCAGCAGTGGACAGGGGGCCACAGATACGCAGTATTTT
J: TRBJ1-1; V: TRBV27; size: .; D: .; CDR3: CASSSGGVNTEAFF; DNA: TGTGCCAGCAGTTCGGGGGGGGTGAACACTGAAGCTTTCTTT
J: TRBJ2-7; V: TRBV27; size: .; D: TRBD1; CDR3: CASSPQGALYEQYF; DNA: TGTGCCAGCAGCCCACAGGGGGCCCTATACGAGCAGTACTTC
J: TRBJ1-1; V: TRBV5-6; size: .; D: .; CDR3: CASSLVRGNTEAFF; DNA: TGTGCCAGCAGCTTGGTTCGGGGGAACACTGAAGCTTTCTTT
J: TRBJ1-1; V: TRBV28; size: .; D: TRBD1; CDR3: CASSSPRQGRKTEAFF; DNA: TGTGCCAGCAGTTCGCCAAGACAGGGGCGGAAGACTGAAGCTTTCTTT
J: TRBJ1-3; V: TRBV11-3; size: once; D: .; CDR3: CASSLGGGNTIYF; DNA: TGTGCCAGCAGCTTAGGCGGTGGAAACACCATATATTTT
J: TRBJ2-7; V: TRBV18; size: .; D: TRBD1; CDR3: CASSPRGQGSYEQYF; DNA: TGTGCCAGCTCACCACGGGGACAGGGTTCGTACGAGCAGTACTTC
J: TRBJ1-1; V: TRBV7-9; size: few; D: .; CDR3: CASSSPAEVTEAFF; DNA: TGTGCCAGCAGCTCCCCGGCAGAGGTCACTGAAGCTTTCTTT
J: TRBJ2-7; V: TRBV6-6; size: .; D: TRBD2; CDR3: CASSPPGGGHYEQYF; DNA: TGTGCCAGCAGCCCCCCTGGCGGGGGGCACTACGAGCAGTACTTC
J: TRBJ1-2; V: TRBV6-1; size: .; D: .; CDR3: CASSEAGAQGPSF; DNA: TGTGCCAGCAGTGAAGCTGGGGCGCAGGGGCCCAGCTTC
J: TRBJ2-7; V: TRBV25-1; size: once; D: TRBD2; CDR3: CASSRELAGGPSYEQYF; DNA: TGTGCCAGCAGCCGCGAACTAGCGGGAGGCCCCTCCTACGAGCAGTACTTC
J: TRBJ2-1; V: TRBV2; size: .; D: .; CDR3: CASSIWTGGLADSSYNEQFF; DNA: TGTGCCAGCAGTATCTGGACAGGGGGACTAGCGGACAGCTCCTACAATGAGCAGTTCTTC
J: TRBJ1-1; V: TRBV15; size: few; D: .; CDR3: CATLGVDKTEAFF; DNA: TGTGCCACTCTGGGCGTCGATAAGACTGAAGCTTTCTTT
J: TRBJ2-7; V: TRBV5-1; size: .; D: TRBD1; CDR3: CASSTGQGYSYEQYF; DNA: TGCGCCAGCAGCACGGGACAGGGGTACTCCTACGAGCAGTACTTC
J: TRBJ2-5; V: TRBV10-3; size: .; D: TRBD2; CDR3: CAISATGTSDQETQYF; DNA: TGTGCCATCAGTGCCACCGGGACTAGCGATCAAGAGACCCAGTACTTC